One T cell receptor beta chain is described in this entry. This clone was seen a single time. What this receptor recognizes is not known. Base qualities were left out, and no much larger clone turns up one base away. The data stem from a study of T cell responses to AZD1222 COVID-19 vaccine (dated by TCRdb to the early 2020s). With regard to the full study: TCR sequencing was performed for roughly 250 trial participants, of whom about 210 were given two doses of AZD1222 and 26 were given two doses of MenACWY control vaccine. Trial participants were enrolled by age into 18-55, 56-69 and 70-plus year subgroups, with about 150, 27 and 61 TCR-sequenced participants respectively. Points the paper makes about the study in general: No day 14 peak-response samples were available, so repertoires were characterized only after the peak T cell response. Spike-specific TCR breadth and depth rose significantly after two AZD1222 doses compared with day 0 and with MenACWY recipients. Reportedly, close to half of the unique spike-specific TCRs recognized epitopes lying outside the regions that are mutated in the B.1.351 and B.1.1.7 variants. Only five or six AZD1222 recipients were SARS-CoV-2 seropositive at baseline, limiting conclusions about previously exposed vaccinees. Participants were mostly white British, with more females than males. The authors suggested clonal diversity may have been underestimated. The vaccine-associated CD4 TCRs covered the entire spike protein, and the dominant responses fell in regions 160-218 and 743-854. In the small 56-69-year group, the increase in depth fell short of significance, most likely because of low power.

The CDR3 regions of human TCRbeta chains were analyzed by immunosequencing. The paper's processing steps were these. Repertoire TCRs were matched against a reference library of SARS-CoV-2-specific TCRs generated with the MIRA antigen-specificity platform. Breadth was defined as the fraction of unique TCRs that were SARS-CoV-2-associated, and depth was defined as the fraction of total T cells that were SARS-CoV-2-associated. Using the MIRA data, every spike-specific TCR was mapped to the spike region that the TCR reacted to and assigned to either a CD4 or a CD8 class. Log10-transformed breadth and depth values were compared by one-way ANOVA with Sidak's multiple comparisons tests. TCRdb provides this immuneACCESS table in a form limited to in-frame rearrangements. Some clones are lacking; in checked studies, under half of them reflect an unresolved V gene, and why the rest are absent is not known. Clonal size and the V and J genes are those of that table, whereas D and trimming came from the DNA. The sample table holds under 150,000 clones, of which around 85% were seen once. 3% to 4% of the sample lies in the top ten.

This specimen's time point label, per the study, means: baseline before first vaccination. Taken with the paper, the label for treatment or condition translates to: meningococcal conjugate vaccine given as trial control. Vaccinee samples were obtained from the UK trials COV001 and COV002, which included a single-blind randomized controlled phase 2/3 trial of AZD1222 (ChAdOx1 nCoV-19) in healthy adults. Trial participant PBMC samples were collected at day 0 and day 28 after the second dose for TCRbeta chain sequencing. The specimen was peripheral blood, collected on day 0 of MenACWY control vaccination. This sequence originates from an adult in good health.

DNA sequence: TGTGCCAGCAGTTACTCGGGACCCCTGAACACTGAAGCTTTCTTT. Its protein reads: CASSYSGPLNTEAFF. The chain uses TRBV6-5 and TRBJ1-1, with TRBD1 as a weak D call on 5 bases. Via the germline V gene, CDR1 is MNHEY and CDR2 SVGAGI. Trimming at the junction amounts to 0 bases on V and 0 bases on J, and the germline ends lie 8 bases apart. Counted from cysteine to phenylalanine, this CDR3 has 15 amino acids. CDR3 DNA only is kept here, 45 bases in frame from base 1.